This T cell receptor beta chain was captured by sequencing in a study of T cells expressing NK-cell markers. Study overall: Source material for TCR beta repertoires consisted of sorted CD3+CD56+NKG2C+, CD3+CD56+NKG2C- and CD3+CD56-NKG2C+ T cells. Study-level results: Whether expanded NKG2C+ T cell clones recognized HCMV stayed uncertain. Topping the CD3+CD56-NKG2C+ fraction as well were these clonotypes, in a handful of donors.

About this clonotype itself: Its target is not known.

Germline V lookup: CDR1 SGHDT, CDR2 YYEEEE. The CDR3 runs 15 residues. Generation of TCR beta cDNA was performed by 5'RACE template switching incorporating UMIs. TCRdb reanalyzed the 5' RACE reads, giving one entry per CDR3 protein sequence and no DNA. This sample contains about 160,000 distinct CDR3 sequences. Sequencing input: blood T cells: a sorted CD56 or NKG2C T cell subset, CD4+ or CD8+ T cells, or bulk PBMC T cells (not recorded which). This TCR came from a woman aged 18 to 75 in good health. The chain joins TRBV5-6 to TRBJ1-5; lacking DNA, the TRBD1 call made by TCRdb goes unchecked. CDR3 sequence reads: CASSLRGYSNQPQHF.